This T cell receptor (beta chain) was recorded in a study of T cell responses to AZD1222 COVID-19 vaccine. A remark on this clone: Antigen unknown.

Using immunoSEQ multiplex PCR, the repertoire was profiled, and TCRdb retains in-frame clones only, with some absent. The table has 70,000 or so clones, roughly 85% seen once. Study-wide results and limits: Spike-wide coverage was observed for vaccine-associated CD4 TCRs, with dominant responses at 160-218 and 743-854.

V gave up 2 bases and J gave up 4 bases; unmatched junction bases: 2. The CDR3 covers 14 residues. Per germline, CDR1 MNHNS and CDR2 SASEGT. The chain recombines TRBV6-1 with TRBJ2-3, with TRBD1 matching over 8 bases. The sample here was peripheral blood, taken 28 days after the second AZD1222 dose. The source is an adult who received the AZD1222 COVID-19 vaccine. CDR3 amino acids: CASSEQGASDTQYF. CDR3 in DNA: TGTGCCAGCAGTGAACAGGGGGCGTCAGATACGCAGTATTTT.